The 11 T cell receptor gamma chains given below trace back to one sample, sequenced in a study of gamma-delta T cells after stem cell transplantation. TCRdb processed the RT-PCR reads again with the CATT caller. The sample carries roughly 2,000 gamma-chain clones, approximately 2% recorded once. The specimen was gamma-delta T cells. Receptors originate from a human donor. It is not recorded whose cells these are; they may come from a transplant donor.

In its sample, this clone is medium-sized. This may stem from a read error, because a much larger clone lies one nucleotide away. Other DNA sequences in this specimen translate into the identical CDR3. The V and J genes are TRGV9 and TRGJP. V shed 0 bases and J 6 bases; nucleotides not matched to a gene: 2. CDR1 is GITISATS and CDR2 is ISYDGTV in the germline V gene (reference sequence). The CDR3 sequence is 16 residues long. Written as DNA, the CDR3 is TGTGCCTTGTGGGAGGTGAGAGAGTTGGGCAAAAAAATCAAGGTATTT. This sequence encodes CALWEVRELGKKIKVF.

With regard to this clone: This sequence is one base from a far larger clone and is likely a read error. At the DNA level, this CDR3 is encoded by other sequences in the same sample as well. The CDR3 coding sequence is TGTGCCCTGTGGGAGGTGCAAGAGTTGGGCAAAAAAATCAAGGTATTT. Its protein is CALWEVQELGKKIKVF. This sequence joins TRGV9 and TRGJP. This CDR3 contains 16 residues. From germline, CDR1 is GITISATS and CDR2 ISYDGTV (reference sequence).

Of note for this clone: A far larger clone is just one base off, so this is likely a read error. Different DNA sequences within this sample yield the same CDR3. The CDR3 is CALWEALEELGKKIKVF. The CDR3 bases are TGTGCCTTGTGGGAGGCACTAGAAGAGTTGGGCAAAAAGATCAAGGTATTT. This chain joins TRGV9 and TRGJP. The CDR3 spans 17 residues. CDR1 GITISATS and CDR2 ISYDGTV come from the germline V gene (reference sequence).

This clone is medium-sized within its sample. This may stem from a read error, because a much larger clone lies one nucleotide away. Other nucleotide sequences in the sample specify the same CDR3. V gene TRGV9 combines with J gene TRGJP. The CDR3 is 15 residues long. Germline V gene lookup returns CDR1 GITISATS and CDR2 ISYDGTV (reference sequence). Germline trimming cut 3 bases from V and 4 bases from J; bases unmatched to any gene: 0. CDR3 residues: CALWEQELGKKIKVF. As DNA, the CDR3 is TGTGCCTTGTGGGAGCAAGAGTTGGGCAAAAAAATCAAGGTATTT.

By its share, this clone is large. This may stem from a read error, because a much larger clone lies one nucleotide away. This sample also contains other DNA sequences that code for the same CDR3. This chain uses TRGV9 with TRGJP. Per the germline V gene, CDR1 is GITISATS and CDR2 is ISYDGTV (reference sequence). Losses at the gene ends were 1 base for V and 4 bases for J; bases not matched to a gene: 1. The CDR3 runs to 16 residues. The CDR3, as DNA: TGTGCCTTGTGGGAGGTACAAGAGTTGGGCAAAAAAATCAAGGTATTT. Translating gives CALWEVQELGKKIKVF.

This clone ranks as medium-sized. The gene calls are TRGV3 and TRGJ1 or TRGJ2. V shed 0 bases, J shed 7 bases, and the junction held 12 bases outside the gene matches. The CDR3 extends over 15 amino acids. The V gene's germline CDR1 is VTNTFY and CDR2 YDVSTARD (reference sequence). The CDR3 sequence: CATWDRWGPGYKKLF. CDR3 sequence (DNA): TGTGCCACCTGGGACAGGTGGGGACCGGGATATAAGAAACTCTTT.

In this sample, this clone is large. This specimen includes other DNA sequences encoding the same CDR3. The CDR3 loop reads CALWEGQELGKKIKVF. CDR3 nucleotides: TGTGCCTTGTGGGAGGGTCAAGAGTTGGGCAAAAAAATCAAGGTATTT. J is TRGJP and V is TRGV9. This CDR3 is 16 amino acids long. Germline CDR1 and CDR2: GITISATS and ISYDGTV (reference sequence). The V segment lost 2 bases and the J segment 4 bases; nucleotides outside the gene matches: 2.

By its share, this clone is medium-sized. The V call is TRGV4, the J call TRGJ1 or TRGJ2. Trimming removed 0 bases from V and 10 bases from J; junction bases left unmatched: 3. This CDR3 contains 11 residues. Germline CDR1 EGSTGY, CDR2 YDSYTSSV. Here the CDR3 reads CATWDGNKKLF. Here the CDR3 DNA reads TGTGCCACCTGGGATGGGAACAAGAAACTCTTT.

Relative to its sample, this clone is medium-sized (0.01 to 0.1%). Since a far larger clone is one base different, this is likely a read error. The genes are TRGV9 and TRGJ1 or TRGJ2. V trimming: 0 bases; J trimming: 5 bases; junction bases outside the gene matches: 10. CDR3 length: 15 residues. CDR1 and CDR2 (germline): GITISATS, ISYDGTV (reference sequence). CDR3 nucleotide sequence: TGTGCCTTGTGGGAGGTGCAAACCCCGCATTATAAGAAACTCTTT. This encodes CALWEVQTPHYKKLF.

By share of the sample, this clone is medium-sized. This sample includes further DNA sequences coding for the same CDR3. This rearrangement joins TRGV9 to TRGJP. CDR3 size: 16 residues. Losses at the gene ends were 0 bases for V and 6 bases for J; bases not matched to a gene: 2. Germline V gives CDR1 GITISATS, CDR2 ISYDGTV (reference sequence). The CDR3 sequence is CALWEVVELGKKIKVF. For the CDR3, the DNA is TGTGCCTTGTGGGAGGTGGTAGAGTTGGGCAAAAAAATCAAGGTATTT.

By share of the sample, this clone is medium-sized. The V call is TRGV3, the J call TRGJ1 or TRGJ2. J gave up 4 bases and V 3 bases, and 3 bases lay outside the gene matches. This CDR3 is 12 amino acids long. Per the germline V gene, CDR1 is VTNTFY and CDR2 is YDVSTARD (reference sequence). The CDR3 sequence is CATWDQYYKKLF. CDR3 nucleotides: TGTGCCACCTGGGACCAGTATTATAAGAAACTCTTT.